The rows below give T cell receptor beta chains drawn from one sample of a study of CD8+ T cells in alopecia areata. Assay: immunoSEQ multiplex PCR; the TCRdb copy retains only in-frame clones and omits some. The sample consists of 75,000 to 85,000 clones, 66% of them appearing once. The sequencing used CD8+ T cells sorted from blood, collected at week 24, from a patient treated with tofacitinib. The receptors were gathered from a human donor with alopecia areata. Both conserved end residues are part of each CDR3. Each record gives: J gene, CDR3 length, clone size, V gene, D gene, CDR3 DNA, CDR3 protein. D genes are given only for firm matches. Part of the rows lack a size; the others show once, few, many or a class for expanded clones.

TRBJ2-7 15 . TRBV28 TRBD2 TGTGCCAGCAGTTTAGGGGGACTAGTGCGCTACGAGCAGTACTTC CASSLGGLVRYEQYF
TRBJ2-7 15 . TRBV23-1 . TGCGCCAGCAGTCAATCGTGCGACGGATGCTACGAGCAGTACTTC CASSQSCDGCYEQYF
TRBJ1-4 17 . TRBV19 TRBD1 TGTGCCAGTCAGGCATCCACCCGGGACAGGGTGGCCCCAATACTGTTTTTT CASQASTRDRVAPILFF
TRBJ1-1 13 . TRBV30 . TGTGCCTGGAAAACTAGAATGAACACTGAAGCTTTCTTT CAWKTRMNTEAFF
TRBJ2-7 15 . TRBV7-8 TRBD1 TGTGCCAGCAGCCCTAAATCCGGGACAGCCTACGAGCAGTACTTC CASSPKSGTAYEQYF
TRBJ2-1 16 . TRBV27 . TGTGCCAGCAGTTCCGGGACAGAGGACTACACCAATGAGCAGTTCTTC CASSSGTEDYTNEQFF
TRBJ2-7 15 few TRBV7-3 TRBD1 TGTGCCAGCAGCCCCCTGGACAGGGGCGGATACGAGCAGTACTTC CASSPLDRGGYEQYF
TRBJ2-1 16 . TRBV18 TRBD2 TGTGCCAGCTCACCTACCGGGACTAGCTCCTACAATGAGCAGTTCTTC CASSPTGTSSYNEQFF
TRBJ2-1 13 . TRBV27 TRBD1 TGTGCCAGCAGTCCAACAGGGGGCAATGAGCAGTTCTTC CASSPTGGNEQFF
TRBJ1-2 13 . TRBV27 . TGTGCCAGCAGTCCCTCGGCCCAGTATGGCTACACCTTC CASSPSAQYGYTF
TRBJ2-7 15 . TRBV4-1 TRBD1 TGCGCCAGCAGCCAAGGAGGGGGCAGCTCCTACGAGCAGTACTTC CASSQGGGSSYEQYF
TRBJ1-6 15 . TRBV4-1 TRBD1 TGCGCCAGCAGCCATTGGACAGGCTATAATTCACCCCTCCACTTT CASSHWTGYNSPLHF
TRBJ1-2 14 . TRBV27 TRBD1 TGTGCCAGCAGTTTTTGGCAGGGGGCGCGAGGCTACACCTTC CASSFWQGARGYTF
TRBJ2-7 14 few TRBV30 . TGTGCCTGGAGTTGGGGCCGGGGGTCCTACGAGCAGTACTTC CAWSWGRGSYEQYF